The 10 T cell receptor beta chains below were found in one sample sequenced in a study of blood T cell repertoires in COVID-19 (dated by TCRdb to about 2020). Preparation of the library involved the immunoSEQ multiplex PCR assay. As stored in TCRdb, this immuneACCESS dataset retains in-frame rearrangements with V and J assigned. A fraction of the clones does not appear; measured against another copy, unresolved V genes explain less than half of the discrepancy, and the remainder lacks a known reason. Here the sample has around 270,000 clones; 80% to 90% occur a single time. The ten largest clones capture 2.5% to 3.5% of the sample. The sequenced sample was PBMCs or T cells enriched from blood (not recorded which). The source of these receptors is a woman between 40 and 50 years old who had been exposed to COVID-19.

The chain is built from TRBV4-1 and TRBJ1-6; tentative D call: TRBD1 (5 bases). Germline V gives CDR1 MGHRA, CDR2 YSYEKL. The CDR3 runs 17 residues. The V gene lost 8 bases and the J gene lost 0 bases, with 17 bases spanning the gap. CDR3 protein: CASQRQLKSSYNSPLHF. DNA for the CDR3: TGCGCCAGCCAGCGACAGCTGAAGAGCTCCTATAATTCACCCCTCCACTTT.

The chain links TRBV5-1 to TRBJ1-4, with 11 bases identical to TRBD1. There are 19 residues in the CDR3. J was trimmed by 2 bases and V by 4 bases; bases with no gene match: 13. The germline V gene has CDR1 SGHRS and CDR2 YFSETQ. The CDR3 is CASSPDRGRFGGTNEKLFF. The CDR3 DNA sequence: TGCGCCAGCAGCCCGGACAGGGGGCGCTTTGGTGGGACTAATGAAAAACTGTTTTTT.

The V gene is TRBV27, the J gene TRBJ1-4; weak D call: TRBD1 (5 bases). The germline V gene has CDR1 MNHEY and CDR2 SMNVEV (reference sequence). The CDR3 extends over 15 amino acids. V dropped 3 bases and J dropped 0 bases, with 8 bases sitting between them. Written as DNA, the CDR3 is TGTGCCAGCAGTTTGCAGGGATCAACTAATGAAAAACTGTTTTTT. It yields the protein CASSLQGSTNEKLFF. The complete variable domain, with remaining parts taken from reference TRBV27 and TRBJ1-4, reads EAQVTQNPRYLITVTGKKLTVTCSQNMNHEYMSWYRQDPGLGLRQIYYSMNVEVTDKGDVPEGYKVSRKEKRNFPLILESPSPNQTSLYFCASSLQGSTNEKLFFGSGTQLSVL.

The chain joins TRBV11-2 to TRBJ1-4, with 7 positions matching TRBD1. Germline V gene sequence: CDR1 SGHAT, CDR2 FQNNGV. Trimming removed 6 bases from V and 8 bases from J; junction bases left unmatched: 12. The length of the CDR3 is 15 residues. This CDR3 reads CASSSDREEREKLFF. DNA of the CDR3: TGTGCCAGCAGTTCAGACAGGGAGGAGAGGGAAAAACTGTTTTTT.

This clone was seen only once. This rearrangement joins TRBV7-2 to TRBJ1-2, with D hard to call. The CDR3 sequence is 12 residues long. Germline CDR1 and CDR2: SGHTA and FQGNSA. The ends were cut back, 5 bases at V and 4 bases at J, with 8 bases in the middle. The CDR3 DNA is TGTGCCAGCAGCGACACTCGCTATGGCTACACCTTC. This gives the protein CASSDTRYGYTF.

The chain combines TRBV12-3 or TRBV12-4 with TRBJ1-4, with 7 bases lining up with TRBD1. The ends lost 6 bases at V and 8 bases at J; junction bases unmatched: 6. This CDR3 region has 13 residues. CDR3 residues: CASSRQGNEKLFF. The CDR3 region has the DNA TGTGCCAGCAGCCGACAGGGTAACGAAAAACTGTTTTTT.

The CDR3, as DNA: TGTGCCAGCAGCTCCTACGCGGCCGGGGAGCTGTTTTTT. As protein: CASSSYAAGELFF. The chain couples TRBV7-3 to TRBJ2-2, with D unresolved. This CDR3 has 13 amino acids. Germline lookup yields CDR1 SGHTA and CDR2 FQGTGA. V lost 4 bases and J 6 bases, leaving 9 bases between the germline ends.

CDR3 in DNA: TGCAGTGCTAGAGTGGGGGGTACGCAGTATTTT. Amino acid sequence: CSARVGGTQYF. The genes are TRBV20-1 and TRBJ2-3; TRBD2 might be the D (6 bases). The CDR3 covers 11 residues. V dropped 1 base and J dropped 8 bases, with 7 bases sitting between them. CDR1 and CDR2 from the germline V gene are DFQATT and SNEGSKA (reference sequence).

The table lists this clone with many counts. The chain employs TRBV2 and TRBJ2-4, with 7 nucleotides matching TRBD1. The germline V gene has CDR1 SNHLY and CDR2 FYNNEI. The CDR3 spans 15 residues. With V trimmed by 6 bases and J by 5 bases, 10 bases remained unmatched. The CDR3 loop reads CASSHRTGVENIQYF. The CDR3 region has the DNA TGTGCCAGCAGCCATCGGACAGGAGTAGAAAACATTCAGTACTTC.

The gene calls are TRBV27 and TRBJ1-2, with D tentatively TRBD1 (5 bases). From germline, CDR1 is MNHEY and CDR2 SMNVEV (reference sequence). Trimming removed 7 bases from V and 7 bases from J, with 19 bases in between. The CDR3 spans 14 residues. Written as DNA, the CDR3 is TGTGCCAGCACCCTCACATGGGGCGGGGGTGGCTACACCTTC. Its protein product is CASTLTWGGGGYTF.